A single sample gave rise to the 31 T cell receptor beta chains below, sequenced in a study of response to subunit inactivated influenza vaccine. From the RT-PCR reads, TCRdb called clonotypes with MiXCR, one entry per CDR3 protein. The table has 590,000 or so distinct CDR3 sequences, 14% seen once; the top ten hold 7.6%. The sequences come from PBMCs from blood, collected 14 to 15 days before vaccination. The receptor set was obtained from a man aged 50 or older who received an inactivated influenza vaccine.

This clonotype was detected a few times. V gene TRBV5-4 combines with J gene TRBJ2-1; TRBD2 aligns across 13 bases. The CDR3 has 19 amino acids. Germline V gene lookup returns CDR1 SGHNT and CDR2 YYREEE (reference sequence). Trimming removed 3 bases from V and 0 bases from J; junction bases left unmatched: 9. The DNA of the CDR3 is TGTGCCAGCAGCTGGAGGACTAGCGGGGGTCGTAGCTCCTACAATGAGCAGTTCTTC. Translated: CASSWRTSGGRSSYNEQFF. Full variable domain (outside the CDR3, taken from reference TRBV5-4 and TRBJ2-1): ETGVTQSPTHLIKTRGQQVTLRCSSQSGHNTVSWYQQALGQGPQFIFQYYREEENGRGNFPPRFSGLQFPNYSSELNVNALELDDSALYLCASSWRTSGGRSSYNEQFFGPGTRLTVL.

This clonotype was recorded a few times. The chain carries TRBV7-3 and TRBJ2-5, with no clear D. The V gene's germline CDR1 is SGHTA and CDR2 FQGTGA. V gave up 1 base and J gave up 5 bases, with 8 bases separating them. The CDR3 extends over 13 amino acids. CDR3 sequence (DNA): TGTGCCAGCAGCTTAAACAGTTACGAGACCCAGTACTTC. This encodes CASSLNSYETQYF.

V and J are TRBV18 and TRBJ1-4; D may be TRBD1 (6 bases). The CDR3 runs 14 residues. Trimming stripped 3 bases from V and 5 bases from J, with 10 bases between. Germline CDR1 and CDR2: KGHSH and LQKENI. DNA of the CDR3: TGTGCCAGCTCACCGGGACATAAAAATGAAAAACTGTTTTTT. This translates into CASSPGHKNEKLFF. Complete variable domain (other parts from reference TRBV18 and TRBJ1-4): NAGVMQNPRHLVRRRGQEARLRCSPMKGHSHVYWYRQLPEEGLKFMVYLQKENIIDESGMPKERFSAEFPKEGPSILRIQQVVRGDSAAYFCASSPGHKNEKLFFGSGTQLSVL.

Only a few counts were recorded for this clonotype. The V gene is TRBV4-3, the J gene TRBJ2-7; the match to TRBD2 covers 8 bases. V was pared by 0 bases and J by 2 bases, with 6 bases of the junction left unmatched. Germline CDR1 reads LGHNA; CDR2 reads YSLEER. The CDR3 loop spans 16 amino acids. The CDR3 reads CASSQDIGTRTYEQYF. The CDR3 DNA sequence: TGCGCCAGCAGCCAAGATATAGGGACTAGGACCTACGAGCAGTACTTC.

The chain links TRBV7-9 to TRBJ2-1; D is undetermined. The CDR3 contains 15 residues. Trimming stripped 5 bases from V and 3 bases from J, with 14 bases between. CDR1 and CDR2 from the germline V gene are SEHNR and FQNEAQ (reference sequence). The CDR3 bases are TGTGCCAGCAGCCCTGACCTGACGGGCTACAATGAGCAGTTCTTC. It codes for CASSPDLTGYNEQFF.

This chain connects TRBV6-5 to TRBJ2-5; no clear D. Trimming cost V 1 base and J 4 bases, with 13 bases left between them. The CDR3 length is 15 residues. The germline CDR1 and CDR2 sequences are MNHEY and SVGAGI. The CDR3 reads CASSYYGVMGETQYF. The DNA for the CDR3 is TGTGCCAGCAGTTACTATGGAGTGATGGGAGAGACCCAGTACTTC.

CDR3 in DNA: TGCGCCAGCAGCGACCCCCCAGGTGAGCAGTTCTTC. Protein sequence: CASSDPPGEQFF. This chain joins TRBV5-1 and TRBJ2-1, with D unresolved. V was trimmed by 4 bases and J by 9 bases, leaving 11 bases between them. CDR3 length equals 12 residues. CDR1 and CDR2 from the germline V gene are SGHRS and YFSETQ.

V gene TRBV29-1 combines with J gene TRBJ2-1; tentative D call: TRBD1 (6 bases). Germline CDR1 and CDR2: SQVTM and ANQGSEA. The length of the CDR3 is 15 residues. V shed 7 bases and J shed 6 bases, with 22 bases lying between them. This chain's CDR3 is CSGLPGARWGNEQFF. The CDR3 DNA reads TGCAGCGGACTACCAGGGGCCCGTTGGGGCAATGAGCAGTTCTTC.

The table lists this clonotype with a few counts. The chain's CDR3 is CASTLDPRNEQYF. For the CDR3, the DNA is TGTGCCAGCACCCTGGACCCCCGGAACGAGCAGTACTTC. The J gene is TRBJ2-7, the V gene TRBV6-1; D is ambiguous. CDR3 length: 13 residues. Trimming left V 7 bases short and J 5 bases short, with 15 bases between. Germline lookup yields CDR1 MNHNS and CDR2 SASEGT.

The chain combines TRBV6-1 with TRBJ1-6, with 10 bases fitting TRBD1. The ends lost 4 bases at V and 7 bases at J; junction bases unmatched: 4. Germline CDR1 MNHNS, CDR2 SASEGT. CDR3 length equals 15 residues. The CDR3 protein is CASSGPTGGNSPLHF. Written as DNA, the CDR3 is TGTGCCAGCAGTGGCCCGACAGGGGGCAATTCACCCCTCCACTTT.

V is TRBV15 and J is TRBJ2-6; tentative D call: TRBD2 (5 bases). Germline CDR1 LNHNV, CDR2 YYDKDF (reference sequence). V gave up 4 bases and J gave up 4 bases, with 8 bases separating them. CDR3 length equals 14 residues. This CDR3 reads CATSTGVGANVLTF. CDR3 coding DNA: TGTGCCACCAGCACCGGGGTCGGGGCCAACGTCCTGACTTTC.

This CDR3 reads CASRVGQVGTEAFF. Written as DNA, the CDR3 is TGTGCCAGCAGAGTAGGACAGGTAGGCACTGAAGCTTTCTTT. The chain joins TRBV7-9 to TRBJ1-1; TRBD1 aligns across 7 bases. Germline CDR1 SEHNR, CDR2 FQNEAQ (reference sequence). There are 14 residues in the CDR3. The ends lost 6 bases at V and 4 bases at J; junction bases unmatched: 8.

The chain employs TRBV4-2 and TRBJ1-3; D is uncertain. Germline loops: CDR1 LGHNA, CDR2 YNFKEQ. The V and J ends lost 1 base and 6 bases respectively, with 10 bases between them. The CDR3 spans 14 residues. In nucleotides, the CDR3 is TGTGCCAGCAGCCAAGCCCCAGAGGAAAACACCATATATTTT. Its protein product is CASSQAPEENTIYF.

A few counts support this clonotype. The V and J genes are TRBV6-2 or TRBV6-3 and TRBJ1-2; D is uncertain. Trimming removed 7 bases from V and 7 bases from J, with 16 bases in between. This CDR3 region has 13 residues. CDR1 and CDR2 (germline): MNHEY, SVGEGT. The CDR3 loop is CASNGVVPAGYTF. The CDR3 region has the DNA TGTGCCAGCAACGGGGTAGTCCCCGCTGGCTACACCTTC.

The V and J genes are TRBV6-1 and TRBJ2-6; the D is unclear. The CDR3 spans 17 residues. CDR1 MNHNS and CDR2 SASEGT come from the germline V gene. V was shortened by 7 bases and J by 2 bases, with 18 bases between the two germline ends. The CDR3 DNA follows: TGTGCCAGCAATCCTACCAGGTACCTCACTGGGGCCAACGTCCTGACTTTC. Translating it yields CASNPTRYLTGANVLTF.

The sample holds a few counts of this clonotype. As DNA, the CDR3 is TGTGCCAGCAGTCCAAGGACTAGCGGGAGGACAGATACGCAGTATTTT. Translation: CASSPRTSGRTDTQYF. The chain links TRBV12-3 or TRBV12-4 to TRBJ2-3; TRBD2 matches at 14 bases. Trimming at V came to 5 bases and at J to 3 bases, leaving 4 bases not matched to a gene. CDR3 length equals 16 residues.

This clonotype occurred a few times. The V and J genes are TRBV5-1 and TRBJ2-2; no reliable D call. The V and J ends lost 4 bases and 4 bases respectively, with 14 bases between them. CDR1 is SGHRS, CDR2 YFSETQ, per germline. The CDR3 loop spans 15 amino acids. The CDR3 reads CASSVTSWGTGELFF. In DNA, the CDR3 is TGCGCCAGCAGCGTAACTTCCTGGGGCACCGGGGAGCTGTTTTTT.

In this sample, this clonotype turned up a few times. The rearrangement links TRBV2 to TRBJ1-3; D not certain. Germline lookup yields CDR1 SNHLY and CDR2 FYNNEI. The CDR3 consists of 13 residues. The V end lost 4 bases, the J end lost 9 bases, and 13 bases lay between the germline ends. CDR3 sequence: CASSGSRDGTIYF. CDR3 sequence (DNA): TGTGCCAGCAGTGGGTCGAGGGATGGCACCATATATTTT.

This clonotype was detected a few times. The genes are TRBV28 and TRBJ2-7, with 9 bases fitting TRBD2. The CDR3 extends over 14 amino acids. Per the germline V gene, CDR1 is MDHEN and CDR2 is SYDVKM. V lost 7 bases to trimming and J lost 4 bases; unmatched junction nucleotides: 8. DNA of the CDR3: TGTGCCAGCAATGGGCGGGGGGGCCGATACGAGCAGTACTTC. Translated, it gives CASNGRGGRYEQYF. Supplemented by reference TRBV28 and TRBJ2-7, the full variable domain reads DVKVTQSSRYLVKRTGEKVFLECVQDMDHENMFWYRQDPGLGLRLIYFSYDVKMKEKGDIPEGYSVSREKKERFSLILESASTNQTSMYLCASNGRGGRYEQYFGPGTRLTVT.

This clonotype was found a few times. The CDR3 DNA reads TGTGCCGGAAGCGGGAGTTTCACCGGGGAGCTGTTTTTT. Encoded protein: CAGSGSFTGELFF. This chain joins TRBV2 and TRBJ2-2; 8 bases align to TRBD2. This CDR3 comprises 13 residues. The germline V gene has CDR1 SNHLY and CDR2 FYNNEI. With V trimmed by 11 bases and J by 4 bases, 6 bases remained unmatched.

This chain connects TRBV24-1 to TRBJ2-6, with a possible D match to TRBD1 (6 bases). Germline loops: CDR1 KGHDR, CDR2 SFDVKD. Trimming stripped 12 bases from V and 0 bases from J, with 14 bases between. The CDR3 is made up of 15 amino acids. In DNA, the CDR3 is TGTGCCGTCGGACAGTTTACCTCTGGGGCCAACGTCCTGACTTTC. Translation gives CAVGQFTSGANVLTF.

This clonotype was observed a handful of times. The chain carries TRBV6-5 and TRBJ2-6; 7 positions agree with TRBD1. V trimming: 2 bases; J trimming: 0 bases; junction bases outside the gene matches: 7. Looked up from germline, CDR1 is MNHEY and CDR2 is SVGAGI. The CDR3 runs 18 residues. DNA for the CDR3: TGTGCCAGCAGTTACGGGGCAGGGGGAAACTCTGGGGCCAACGTCCTGACTTTC. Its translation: CASSYGAGGNSGANVLTF.

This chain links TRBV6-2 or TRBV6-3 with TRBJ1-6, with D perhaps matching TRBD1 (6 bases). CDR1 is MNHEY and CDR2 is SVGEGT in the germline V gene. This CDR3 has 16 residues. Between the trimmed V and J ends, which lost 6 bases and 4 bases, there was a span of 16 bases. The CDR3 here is CASSPDRRGYNSPLHF. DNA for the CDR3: TGTGCCAGCAGCCCCGACAGGCGCGGATATAATTCACCCCTCCACTTT.

CDR3 protein: CASAGRTDTQYF. DNA of the CDR3: TGTGCCAGCGCGGGGCGCACAGATACGCAGTATTTT. The rearrangement uses TRBV12-3 or TRBV12-4 and TRBJ2-3; D perhaps matches TRBD2 (6 bases). This CDR3 has 12 amino acids. Trimming removed 8 bases from V and 1 base from J, with 7 bases in between.

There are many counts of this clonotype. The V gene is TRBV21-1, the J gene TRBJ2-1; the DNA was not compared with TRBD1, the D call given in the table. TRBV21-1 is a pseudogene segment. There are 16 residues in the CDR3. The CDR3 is CASSKVSDREHNEQFF. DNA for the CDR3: TGTGCCAGCAGCAAAGTTTCGGACAGGGAACACAATGAGCAGTTCTTC.

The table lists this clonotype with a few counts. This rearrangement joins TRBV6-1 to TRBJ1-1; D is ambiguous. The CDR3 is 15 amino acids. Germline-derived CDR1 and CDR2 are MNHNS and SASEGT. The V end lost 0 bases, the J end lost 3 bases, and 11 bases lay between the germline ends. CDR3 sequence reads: CASSEAPDSDTEAFF. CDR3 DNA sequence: TGTGCCAGCAGTGAAGCGCCGGACTCGGACACTGAAGCTTTCTTT.

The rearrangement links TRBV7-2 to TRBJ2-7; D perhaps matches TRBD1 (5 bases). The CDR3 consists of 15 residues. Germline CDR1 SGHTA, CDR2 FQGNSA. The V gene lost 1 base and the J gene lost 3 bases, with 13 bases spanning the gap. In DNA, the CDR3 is TGTGCCAGCAGCTTAGTCCCCGACAGTGGCTACGAGCAGTACTTC. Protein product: CASSLVPDSGYEQYF.

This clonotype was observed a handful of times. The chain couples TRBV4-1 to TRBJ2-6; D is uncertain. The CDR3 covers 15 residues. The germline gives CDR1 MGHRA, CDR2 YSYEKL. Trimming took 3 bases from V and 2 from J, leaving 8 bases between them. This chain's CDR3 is CASSQVGAGANVLTF. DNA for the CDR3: TGCGCCAGCAGCCAGGTTGGAGCTGGGGCCAACGTCCTGACTTTC.

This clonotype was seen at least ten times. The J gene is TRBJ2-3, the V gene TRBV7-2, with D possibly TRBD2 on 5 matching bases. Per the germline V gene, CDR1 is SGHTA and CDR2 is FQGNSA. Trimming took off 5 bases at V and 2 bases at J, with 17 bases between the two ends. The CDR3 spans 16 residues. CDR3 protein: CASSLSVTDYTDTQYF. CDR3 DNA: TGTGCCAGCAGCCTAAGTGTCACCGACTACACAGATACGCAGTATTTT.

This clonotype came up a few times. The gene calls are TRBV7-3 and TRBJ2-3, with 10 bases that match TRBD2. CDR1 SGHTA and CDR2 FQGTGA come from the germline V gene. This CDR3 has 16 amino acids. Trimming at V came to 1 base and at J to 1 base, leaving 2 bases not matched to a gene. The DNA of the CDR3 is TGTGCCAGCAGCTTAATGGGGACTAGCGGCACAGATACGCAGTATTTT. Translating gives CASSLMGTSGTDTQYF.

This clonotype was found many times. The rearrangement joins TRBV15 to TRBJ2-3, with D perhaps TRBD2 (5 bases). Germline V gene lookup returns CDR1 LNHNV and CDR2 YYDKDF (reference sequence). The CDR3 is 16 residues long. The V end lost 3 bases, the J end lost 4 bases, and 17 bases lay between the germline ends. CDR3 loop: CATSSDFWGDPDTQYF. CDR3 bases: TGTGCCACCAGCAGTGATTTTTGGGGAGACCCAGATACGCAGTATTTT.